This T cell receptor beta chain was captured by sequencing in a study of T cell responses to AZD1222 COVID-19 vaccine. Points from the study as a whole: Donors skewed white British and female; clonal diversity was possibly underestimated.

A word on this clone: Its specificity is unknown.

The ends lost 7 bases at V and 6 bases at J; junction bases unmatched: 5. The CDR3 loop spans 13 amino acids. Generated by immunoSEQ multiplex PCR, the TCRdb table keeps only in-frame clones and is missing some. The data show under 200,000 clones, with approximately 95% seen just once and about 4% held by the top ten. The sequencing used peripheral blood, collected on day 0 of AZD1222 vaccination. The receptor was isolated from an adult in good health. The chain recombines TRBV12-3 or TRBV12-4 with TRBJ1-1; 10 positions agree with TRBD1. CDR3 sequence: CASIIGQGAEAFF. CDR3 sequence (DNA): TGTGCCAGCATTATCGGACAGGGGGCTGAAGCTTTCTTT.